These T cell receptor beta chains were read from a single sample in a study of glioma-infiltrating T cells after dendritic cell vaccination. Clones were read by immunoSEQ multiplex PCR, and TCRdb kept only the in-frame ones, dropping some. The sample includes more than 100,000 clones, 80% to 90% of them seen just once. The sequencing here drew on blood, taken before dendritic cell vaccination. Receptors were obtained from a human donor with glioblastoma. Both conserved end residues are part of each CDR3. A D gene is named only where the DNA matches it firmly. A row's size may be missing; if present it is once, few, many or a size class.

j_gene	v_gene	abundance	d_gene	CDR3aa	CDR3nt
TRBJ2-3	TRBV4-2	NA	NA	CASSGIRRGSDTQYF	TGTGCCAGCAGCGGGATTCGGAGGGGATCCGATACGCAGTATTTT
TRBJ1-2	TRBV7-2	NA	NA	CASSSQGLDGYTF	TGTGCCAGCAGCTCTCAGGGGCTGGATGGCTACACCTTC
TRBJ1-1	TRBV15	NA	NA	CATSRDRAGTEAFF	TGTGCCACCAGCAGAGATCGGGCGGGCACTGAAGCTTTCTTT
TRBJ2-7	TRBV19	NA	TRBD1	CASSIGETGDYEQYF	TGTGCCAGTAGTATAGGTGAGACAGGGGACTACGAGCAGTACTTC
TRBJ2-1	TRBV18	NA	NA	CASSHSGTTNEQFF	TGTGCCAGCTCACATTCCGGGACAACAAATGAGCAGTTCTTC
TRBJ1-3	TRBV4-3	NA	TRBD1	CASSQPLGQGPGNTIYF	TGCGCCAGCAGCCAACCTCTCGGACAGGGGCCTGGAAACACCATATATTTT
TRBJ1-1	TRBV27	few	NA	CASGEAFGPEAFF	TGTGCCAGCGGAGAGGCTTTCGGCCCTGAAGCTTTCTTT
TRBJ1-3	TRBV9	NA	TRBD1	CASTRTGRSGNTIYF	TGTGCCAGCACACGGACAGGTCGGTCTGGAAACACCATATATTTT
TRBJ1-3	TRBV7-2	NA	NA	CASSLSGEGNTIHF	TGTGCCAGCAGCTTGTCGGGGGAGGGGAACACCATACATTTT
TRBJ1-1	TRBV7-9	NA	TRBD1	CASSPDLGDRGDTEAFF	TGTGCCAGCAGCCCAGATTTAGGGGACAGGGGGGACACTGAAGCTTTCTTT
TRBJ2-7	TRBV10-2	NA	TRBD1	CASSGGGKGQGRSEQYF	TGCGCCAGCAGTGGGGGGGGAAAGGGACAGGGGAGGTCCGAGCAGTACTTC
TRBJ2-1	TRBV9	NA	NA	CASSLDDSYYNEQFF	TGTGCCAGCAGCCTAGACGACAGTTACTACAATGAGCAGTTCTTC
TRBJ2-5	TRBV28	NA	NA	CASRVRGYQETQYF	TGTGCCAGCAGGGTGAGGGGGTACCAAGAGACCCAGTACTTC
TRBJ1-3	TRBV5-6	NA	NA	CASSLARFTGNTIYF	TGTGCCAGCAGCTTGGCCAGATTTACTGGAAACACCATATATTTT
TRBJ2-1	TRBV28	NA	TRBD1	CASTADRGPYNEQFF	TGTGCCAGCACCGCAGACAGGGGGCCTTACAATGAGCAGTTCTTC
TRBJ2-7	TRBV11-2	NA	TRBD2	CASRAPGRTSPYEQYF	TGTGCCAGCCGGGCCCCGGGGAGGACTAGCCCATACGAGCAGTACTTC
TRBJ1-2	TRBV9	NA	NA	CASSVGGGKNYGYTF	TGTGCCAGCAGCGTAGGCGGGGGGAAGAACTATGGCTACACCTTC
TRBJ1-2	TRBV10-3	once	NA	CAISESRNYGYTF	TGTGCCATCAGTGAGTCCAGGAACTATGGCTACACCTTC
TRBJ1-4	TRBV2	few	NA	CAIDTGSWEKLFF	TGTGCCATCGATACAGGGTCATGGGAAAAACTGTTTTTT
TRBJ1-1	TRBV5-1	few	NA	CASSEQTGFNTEAFF	TGCGCCAGCAGCGAACAGACAGGCTTCAACACTGAAGCTTTCTTT
TRBJ2-1	TRBV10-1	NA	NA	CASSESGLPASYNEQFF	TGCGCCAGCAGTGAGTCCGGACTCCCCGCATCCTACAATGAGCAGTTCTTC
TRBJ1-5	TRBV18	NA	NA	CASSLRGENQPQHF	TGTGCCAGCTCTCTCCGGGGAGAGAATCAGCCCCAGCATTTT
TRBJ2-7	TRBV7-9	NA	TRBD2	CASSFSGGTYEQYF	TGTGCCAGCAGCTTTAGCGGGGGGACCTACGAGCAGTACTTC
TRBJ2-3	TRBV2	NA	NA	CASSEQAISTDTQYF	TGTGCCAGCAGTGAACAGGCGATTAGCACAGATACGCAGTATTTT
TRBJ1-1	TRBV4-1	NA	NA	CASSQMQGIQIEAFF	TGCGCCAGCAGCCAGATGCAGGGAATACAGATTGAAGCTTTCTTT
TRBJ2-3	TRBV7-6	NA	TRBD1	CASSQIRGFSGTDTQYF	TGTGCCAGCAGCCAGATCAGGGGGTTTAGTGGCACAGATACGCAGTATTTT
TRBJ2-7	TRBV6-5	NA	NA	CASSYSSHGYEQYF	TGTGCCAGCAGTTACTCGAGTCACGGCTACGAGCAGTACTTC
TRBJ1-3	TRBV10-2	few	NA	CARITPFSGNTIYF	TGCGCCAGGATAACACCTTTCTCTGGAAACACCATATATTTT
TRBJ1-6	TRBV2	NA	NA	CASRGGGSSYNSPLHF	TGTGCCAGCAGGGGGGGTGGGAGCTCCTATAATTCACCCCTCCACTTT
TRBJ2-5	TRBV2	NA	TRBD2	CASLRTSGGVQETQYF	TGTGCCAGTCTGAGGACTAGCGGGGGTGTACAAGAGACCCAGTACTTC
TRBJ2-3	TRBV5-1	NA	TRBD2	CASSQTSGGPDTQYF	TGCGCCAGCAGCCAGACTAGCGGGGGACCAGATACGCAGTATTTT
TRBJ2-5	TRBV4-1	NA	TRBD2	CASSQAHYGGGGKTQYF	TGCGCCAGCAGCCAAGCCCACTATGGCGGGGGAGGGAAGACCCAGTACTTC
TRBJ1-5	TRBV27	NA	NA	CASSLGRNQPQHF	TGTGCCAGCAGTTTGGGGCGCAATCAGCCCCAGCATTTT
TRBJ2-5	TRBV11-2	NA	TRBD2	CASSLIAGGRETQYF	TGTGCCAGCAGCTTGATAGCGGGGGGGCGAGAGACCCAGTACTTC
TRBJ2-3	TRBV30	NA	NA	CAWSDGSYDTQYF	TGTGCCTGGAGTGATGGGAGTTACGATACGCAGTATTTT
TRBJ2-2	TRBV5-4	NA	NA	CASSSRGGGANGELFF	TGTGCCAGCAGCTCGAGAGGGGGGGGCGCAAACGGGGAGCTGTTTTTT
TRBJ1-5	TRBV19	NA	NA	CASSIAGNQPQHF	TGTGCCAGTAGTATTGCAGGGAATCAGCCCCAGCATTTT
TRBJ2-3	TRBV19	NA	TRBD2	CASSMTSGGDTQYF	TGTGCCAGTAGTATGACTAGCGGGGGAGATACGCAGTATTTT